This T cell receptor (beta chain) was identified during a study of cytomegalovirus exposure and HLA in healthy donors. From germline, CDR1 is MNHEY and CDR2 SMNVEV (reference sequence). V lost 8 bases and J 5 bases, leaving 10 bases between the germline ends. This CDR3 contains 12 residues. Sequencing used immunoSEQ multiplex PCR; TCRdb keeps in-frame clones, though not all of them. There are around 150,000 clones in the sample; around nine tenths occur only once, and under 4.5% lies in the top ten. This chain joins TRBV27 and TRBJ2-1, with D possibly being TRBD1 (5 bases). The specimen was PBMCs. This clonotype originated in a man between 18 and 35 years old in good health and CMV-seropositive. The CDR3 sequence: CASQGMNNEQFF. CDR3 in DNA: TGTGCCAGCCAGGGTATGAACAATGAGCAGTTCTTC.